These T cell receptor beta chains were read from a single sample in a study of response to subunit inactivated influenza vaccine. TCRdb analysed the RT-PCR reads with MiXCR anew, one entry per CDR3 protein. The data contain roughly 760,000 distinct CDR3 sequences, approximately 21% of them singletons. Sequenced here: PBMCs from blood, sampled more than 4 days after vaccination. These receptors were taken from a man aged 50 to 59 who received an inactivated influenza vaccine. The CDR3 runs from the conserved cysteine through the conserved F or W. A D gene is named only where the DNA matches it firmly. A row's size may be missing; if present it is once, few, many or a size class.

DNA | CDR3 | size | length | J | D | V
TGTGCCACGTCCGGGACGTGGGGTGAAAAACTGTTTTTT | CATSGTWGEKLFF | NA | 13 | TRBJ1-4 | NA | TRBV12-3/TRBV12-4
TGTGCCAGCAGCTCCCGGGCCTTGCCGGGCTACACCTTC | CASSSRALPGYTF | NA | 13 | TRBJ1-2 | NA | TRBV7-2
TGCAGTGCTGGGGGACAGGCTGAAGCTTTCTTT | CSAGGQAEAFF | few | 11 | TRBJ1-1 | TRBD1 | TRBV20-1
TGCAGCGTCGCTAGGGCAGCGAACACTGAAGCTTTCTTT | CSVARAANTEAFF | few | 13 | TRBJ1-1 | NA | TRBV29-1
TGTGCCAGCTCACCACCAGGCGCAATTGGCCAGTTAAACATTCAGTACTTC | CASSPPGAIGQLNIQYF | NA | 17 | TRBJ2-4 | NA | TRBV18
TGCAGTGCTAGATCCGGGACTAGCGTCTCGCGCGAGCAGTACTTC | CSARSGTSVSREQYF | NA | 15 | TRBJ2-7 | TRBD2 | TRBV20-1
TGTGCCAGCAGTTCAACAGGGGCTGGGGCCAACGTCCTGACTTTC | CASSSTGAGANVLTF | many | 15 | TRBJ2-6 | TRBD1 | TRBV12-3/TRBV12-4
TGTGCCATCAAATCTAGCGGGGTTGAATTGAGTAATGAGCAGTTCTTC | CAIKSSGVELSNEQFF | few | 16 | TRBJ2-1 | TRBD2 | TRBV6-2/TRBV6-3
TGTGCCAGCTCACCACTTGGACAAACCCCTGAGCAGTACTTC | CASSPLGQTPEQYF | few | 14 | TRBJ2-7 | NA | TRBV18
TGCGCCAGCAGCGACCGGGACCGATACACTGAAGCTTTCTTT | CASSDRDRYTEAFF | NA | 14 | TRBJ1-1 | NA | TRBV5-1
TGTGCCAGCACCTACAGGGTAGGGGGCACAGATACGCAGTATTTT | CASTYRVGGTDTQYF | few | 15 | TRBJ2-3 | NA | TRBV7-2
TGTGCCAGCAGTTACTCATTTTGGGGCGGGGAGCTGTTTTTT | CASSYSFWGGELFF | NA | 14 | TRBJ2-2 | NA | TRBV6-5
TGTGCCAGCAGCGTAGAGACAGGAGTCTACGAGCAGTACTTC | CASSVETGVYEQYF | NA | 14 | TRBJ2-7 | NA | TRBV7-3
TGTGCCAGCAGCTTAAGCGTAGGCTATAGCAATCAGCCCCAGCATTTT | CASSLSVGYSNQPQHF | few | 16 | TRBJ1-5 | NA | TRBV7-2
TGCGCCAGCAGCCCCGCAGGATCAGATACGCAGTATTTT | CASSPAGSDTQYF | few | 13 | TRBJ2-3 | NA | TRBV5-1
TGTGCCAGCAGTCCACCCGAGGCTAGCGGGGGTCGGGAGACCCAGTACTTC | CASSPPEASGGRETQYF | NA | 17 | TRBJ2-5 | TRBD2 | TRBV12-3/TRBV12-4
TGCAGCGTCCGGACCGACGGGAATCAGCCCCAGCATTTT | CSVRTDGNQPQHF | NA | 13 | TRBJ1-5 | NA | TRBV29-1
TGCAGTGCGGGGACCGGGACAGGGTTAGAGACCCAGTACTTC | CSAGTGTGLETQYF | few | 14 | TRBJ2-5 | TRBD1 | TRBV20-1
TGCAGCTCCCGCCTACAGGGTCGGGAGACTGAAGCTTTCTTT | CSSRLQGRETEAFF | NA | 14 | TRBJ1-1 | NA | TRBV29-1
TGCAGCGTGACTAGCGGGGGCTACGAGCAGTACTTC | CSVTSGGYEQYF | NA | 12 | TRBJ2-7 | TRBD2 | TRBV29-1
TGCAGTGCTAGGGCCGCGGGGGCGCGAACTGAAGCTTTCTTT | CSARAAGARTEAFF | few | 14 | TRBJ1-1 | NA | TRBV20-1
TGTGCCAGCAGCCAAGCAAGGAGCCGACCACATGAGCAGTTCTTC | CASSQARSRPHEQFF | few | 15 | TRBJ2-1 | NA | TRBV4-2
TGTGCCAGCACTGGGTGGGCAGATACGCAGTATTTT | CASTGWADTQYF | few | 12 | TRBJ2-3 | NA | TRBV6-1
TGCGCCAGCAAGGAGGGGGCCTGGGAGACCCAGTACTTC | CASKEGAWETQYF | few | 13 | TRBJ2-5 | NA | TRBV5-1
TGTGCCAGCAGCTTCAGGGGGCCCTACAATGAGCAGTTCTTC | CASSFRGPYNEQFF | NA | 14 | TRBJ2-1 | TRBD1 | TRBV7-2
TGCGCCAGCAGCCAAGGGGACGGAACCTACAATGAGCAGTTCTTC | CASSQGDGTYNEQFF | NA | 15 | TRBJ2-1 | NA | TRBV4-3
TGCGCCAGCAGCCAGGCGACGGGCCCGGTTGGTTTCTTT | CASSQATGPVGFF | NA | 13 | TRBJ1-1 | NA | TRBV4-1
TGTGCCAGCAGCCCCGGGCTTCTCCGGAGGTACCAAGAGACCCAGTACTTC | CASSPGLLRRYQETQYF | NA | 17 | TRBJ2-5 | NA | TRBV6-4
TGCGCCAGCAGCTTAGGACTAGCGGGGGGGGGAGCCTACAATGAGCAGTTCTTC | CASSLGLAGGGAYNEQFF | NA | 18 | TRBJ2-1 | TRBD2 | TRBV5-1
TGTGCCAGCGGGACAGGGCTTCCCGAGCAGTACTTC | CASGTGLPEQYF | NA | 12 | TRBJ2-7 | TRBD1 | TRBV27
TGTGCCAGCAGCTCGATTCGTCGGGGGGCTTACAATGAGCAGTTCTTC | CASSSIRRGAYNEQFF | few | 16 | TRBJ2-1 | NA | TRBV11-2
TGCAGTGCTAGTCTGGAGTTTAATAGCAATCAGCCCCAGCATTTT | CSASLEFNSNQPQHF | NA | 15 | TRBJ1-5 | NA | TRBV20-1
TGTGCCAGCAGCGAGCGGGGGAGGGACAATGAGCAGTTCTTC | CASSERGRDNEQFF | NA | 14 | TRBJ2-1 | TRBD2 | TRBV9
TGTGCCAGCAGCTCAGACCCGGGACTAGGAGGAGGGAACATTCAGTACTTC | CASSSDPGLGGGNIQYF | NA | 17 | TRBJ2-4 | TRBD2 | TRBV7-8
TGTGCCAGCAGCCAGACTAGCGGTCATGAGCAGTTCTTC | CASSQTSGHEQFF | few | 13 | TRBJ2-1 | TRBD2 | TRBV7-9
TGTGCCAGCGGACTGAATGGCTACACCTTC | CASGLNGYTF | NA | 10 | TRBJ1-2 | NA | TRBV2
TGTGCCAGCAGTTTGCGGACTCTAGGGGACGAGCAGTACTTC | CASSLRTLGDEQYF | few | 14 | TRBJ2-7 | NA | TRBV7-9
TGCGCCAGCAGCCCCCTCCAACCTGGGACAGAAGAGACCCAGTACTTC | CASSPLQPGTEETQYF | NA | 16 | TRBJ2-5 | TRBD1 | TRBV5-1
TGCGCCAGCAGTATTTCCCCGGACAGCTCCTACGAGCAGTACTTC | CASSISPDSSYEQYF | NA | 15 | TRBJ2-7 | NA | TRBV10-1
TGCAGTGCTAGACTAAGGACCGGTGCCGGGGAGCTGTTTTTT | CSARLRTGAGELFF | NA | 14 | TRBJ2-2 | NA | TRBV20-1
TGTGCCATCAGTGAATTATGGGGCACAGATACGCAGTATTTT | CAISELWGTDTQYF | NA | 14 | TRBJ2-3 | NA | TRBV10-3
TGTGCCAGCAATCAACAGGGGGCCTCACCCTACGAGCAGTACTTC | CASNQQGASPYEQYF | NA | 15 | TRBJ2-7 | TRBD1 | TRBV28
TGTGCCAGCAGTTACTCGGGGCAGTCCTATGGCTACACCTTC | CASSYSGQSYGYTF | NA | 14 | TRBJ1-2 | NA | TRBV6-5
TGTGCCAGCAGCTTAATTTTTGTGACAGGGGGTAGCACAGATACGCAGTATTTT | CASSLIFVTGGSTDTQYF | NA | 18 | TRBJ2-3 | TRBD1 | TRBV11-2
TGTGCCAGCAGACCCACCGGGACAGGGTCCTACGAGCAGTACTTC | CASRPTGTGSYEQYF | few | 15 | TRBJ2-7 | TRBD1 | TRBV28
TGTGCCATCAGTGGGGGGACAGGGCCGAACACCGGGGAGCTGTTTTTT | CAISGGTGPNTGELFF | many | 16 | TRBJ2-2 | TRBD1 | TRBV10-3
TGTGCCAGCAGATATAGCGGCTCCTACGAGCAGTACTTC | CASRYSGSYEQYF | few | 13 | TRBJ2-7 | NA | TRBV27
TGTGCCAGCAGCCAAGTTAGGGATATGGATGAAAAACTGTTTTTT | CASSQVRDMDEKLFF | few | 15 | TRBJ1-4 | NA | TRBV4-2
TGTGCCAGCAGCTCCAAGGGACTGGCCTACGAGCAGTACTTC | CASSSKGLAYEQYF | once | 14 | TRBJ2-7 | NA | TRBV7-2
TGCGCCAGCAGCTTGGCTAGCGGGAGGGCCGGTAACAATGAGCAGTTCTTC | CASSLASGRAGNNEQFF | NA | 17 | TRBJ2-1 | TRBD2 | TRBV5-1
TGTGCCAGCAGCTTAGAATGGGCGCAGTATTTT | CASSLEWAQYF | few | 11 | TRBJ2-3 | NA | TRBV7-9
TGCAGCGCTAGCGAGGGTGGCTACACCTTC | CSASEGGYTF | NA | 10 | TRBJ1-2 | NA | TRBV29-1
TGTGCCAGCAGTTTTGCGGGTGGAGGGGCCAACGTCCTGACTTTC | CASSFAGGGANVLTF | NA | 15 | TRBJ2-6 | NA | TRBV12-3/TRBV12-4
TGTGCCAGCAGCCGGATAAGTGGCCAGGGGGCCTTTTACAATGAGCAGTTCTTC | CASSRISGQGAFYNEQFF | NA | 18 | TRBJ2-1 | TRBD1 | TRBV4-2